This is a list of T cell receptor beta chains from one sample in a study of OX40 agonist ivuxolimab in advanced cancers. The data were produced by immunoSEQ multiplex PCR, yet TCRdb's version contains in-frame clones alone and is incomplete. Of around 68,000 clones listed, 86% were seen once; the top ten hold roughly 2%. The sample was CD4+ or CD8+ T cells sorted from blood, taken in a trial of the OX40 agonist ivuxolimab. The source is an adult with an advanced solid tumor such as melanoma, head and neck, liver or kidney cancer. The CDR3 runs from the conserved cysteine through the conserved F or W. The order of the fields is clone size, V gene, J gene, D gene, CDR3 protein, CDR3 DNA. D genes are given only for firm matches. Clone size is shown for a subset of rows, as once, few, many or a class of expanded clone.

.	TRBV25-1	TRBJ2-7	.	CASSLLDAYEQYF	TGTGCCAGCAGTCTCCTGGACGCCTACGAGCAGTACTTC
.	TRBV6-6	TRBJ2-7	TRBD2	CASSSGTSDTYEQYF	TGTGCCAGCAGTTCCGGGACTAGCGACACCTACGAGCAGTACTTC
.	TRBV27	TRBJ2-5	TRBD2	CASRTSGGRAQYF	TGTGCCAGCCGGACTAGCGGGGGGAGGGCCCAGTACTTC
few	TRBV13	TRBJ1-2	TRBD1	CASSVGQGVWSKGGYTF	TGTGCCAGCAGCGTGGGACAGGGTGTTTGGTCCAAAGGTGGCTACACCTTC
.	TRBV6-5	TRBJ1-1	.	CASKRDQVNTEAFF	TGTGCCAGCAAGAGGGATCAAGTGAACACTGAAGCTTTCTTT
.	TRBV5-8	TRBJ2-6	TRBD2	CASSMRGLLGANVLTF	TGTGCCAGCAGCATGCGGGGGTTACTTGGGGCCAACGTCCTGACTTTC
.	TRBV10-3	TRBJ2-2	.	CATLGGGRTGELFF	TGTGCCACCCTAGGGGGGGGACGGACCGGGGAGCTGTTTTTT
.	TRBV9	TRBJ2-1	TRBD2	CASSVSGRADEQFF	TGTGCCAGCAGCGTTAGCGGGAGGGCTGATGAGCAGTTCTTC
once	TRBV5-1	TRBJ2-1	.	CASSSQPVSEQFF	TGCGCCAGCAGCTCCCAACCGGTATCTGAGCAGTTCTTC
.	TRBV27	TRBJ2-5	.	CASSPRALTGMETQYF	TGTGCCAGCAGTCCCCGGGCCCTTACAGGGATGGAGACCCAGTACTTC
few	TRBV2	TRBJ1-5	.	CASKAVYSNQPQHF	TGTGCCAGCAAGGCCGTCTATAGCAATCAGCCCCAGCATTTT
.	TRBV5-1	TRBJ2-7	TRBD1	CASSGQGAGEQYF	TGCGCCAGCAGCGGACAGGGGGCAGGGGAGCAGTACTTC
.	TRBV6-5	TRBJ1-1	.	CASSTEIMNTEAFF	TGTGCCAGCAGCACAGAGATCATGAACACTGAAGCTTTCTTT
.	TRBV29-1	TRBJ2-2	TRBD1	CSVRTGSVGELFF	TGCAGCGTTCGGACAGGCAGCGTCGGGGAGCTGTTTTTT
.	TRBV28	TRBJ2-4	.	CASSPHGANIQYF	TGTGCCAGCAGTCCCCACGGAGCAAACATTCAGTACTTC
.	TRBV5-1	TRBJ2-1	.	CASSLEGVSYNEQFF	TGCGCCAGCAGCTTGGAAGGGGTATCCTACAATGAGCAGTTCTTC
once	TRBV7-3	TRBJ2-7	.	CASSPGSLGEQYF	TGTGCCAGCAGCCCCGGATCTTTGGGCGAGCAGTACTTC
once	TRBV5-1	TRBJ2-7	TRBD2	CASGGSSYEQYF	TGCGCCAGTGGCGGGAGTTCCTACGAGCAGTACTTC
.	TRBV18	TRBJ1-2	TRBD1	CASSPSQGQGRGRYGYTF	TGTGCCAGCTCACCATCCCAGGGACAGGGCCGAGGTCGGTATGGCTACACCTTC
.	TRBV29-1	TRBJ2-2	.	CSAMDYKRGTGELFF	TGCAGCGCTATGGACTACAAACGTGGCACCGGGGAGCTGTTTTTT
.	TRBV2	TRBJ1-2	.	CASRVYRVGGYTF	TGTGCCAGCAGGGTTTACAGGGTGGGCGGCTACACCTTC
.	TRBV12-5	TRBJ2-1	.	CASALGGTLYNEQFF	TGTGCTAGTGCCCTAGGGGGGACGTTATACAATGAGCAGTTCTTC
.	TRBV19	TRBJ1-2	.	CAGEKTTPLYYGYTF	TGTGCCGGGGAGAAGACAACTCCCCTCTACTATGGCTACACCTTC
.	TRBV19	TRBJ2-3	TRBD1	CASSITGAGNTQYF	TGTGCCAGTAGTATAACAGGGGCTGGGAATACGCAGTATTTT
.	TRBV4-2	TRBJ1-3	TRBD1	CASSQVGGQGSGNTIYF	TGTGCCAGCAGCCAAGTCGGGGGACAGGGGTCTGGAAACACCATATATTTT
.	TRBV6-6	TRBJ2-7	.	CASSSGTGYEQYF	TGTGCCAGCAGTTCCGGGACTGGCTACGAGCAGTACTTC
once	TRBV5-1	TRBJ1-1	.	CASSRSQGTEAFF	TGCGCCAGCAGCCGATCGCAGGGTACTGAAGCTTTCTTT
.	TRBV19	TRBJ1-2	.	CASTLRAGEAYGYTF	TGTGCCAGTACCCTGAGGGCAGGGGAGGCCTATGGCTACACCTTC
once	TRBV19	TRBJ2-5	.	CASSSLPNQETQYF	TGTGCCAGTTCCTCTCTGCCGAATCAAGAGACCCAGTACTTC
.	TRBV5-4	TRBJ2-5	.	CASSSGTGQETQYF	TGTGCCAGCAGCAGCGGGACAGGCCAAGAGACCCAGTACTTC
.	TRBV7-2	TRBJ2-2	.	CASSLQRGELFF	TGTGCCAGCAGCTTGCAACGCGGGGAGCTGTTTTTT
.	TRBV28	TRBJ2-7	TRBD2	CASSLLPTSATSYEQYF	TGTGCCAGCAGTCTCCTCCCTACTAGCGCAACCTCCTACGAGCAGTACTTC
.	TRBV10-1	TRBJ2-1	.	CASSEDLYNEQFF	TGCGCCAGCAGTGAGGATTTATACAATGAGCAGTTCTTC
.	TRBV7-8	TRBJ2-1	TRBD2	CASSRGGPWGQFF	TGTGCCAGCAGTCGCGGGGGGCCTTGGGGGCAGTTCTTC
.	TRBV5-1	TRBJ1-6	.	CASSLAGSTNSPLHF	TGCGCCAGCAGCTTGGCCGGCAGCACCAATTCACCCCTCCACTTT
.	TRBV2	TRBJ2-2	TRBD1	CATRHPDRENTGELFF	TGTGCCACCCGACACCCGGACAGGGAGAACACCGGGGAGCTGTTTTTT
.	TRBV7-2	TRBJ1-2	TRBD1	CASSLAGQANYGYTF	TGTGCCAGCAGCTTAGCGGGACAGGCTAACTATGGCTACACCTTC
.	TRBV7-2	TRBJ2-7	.	CASSFWQGFYEQYF	TGTGCCAGCAGCTTTTGGCAGGGGTTTTACGAGCAGTACTTC
.	TRBV2	TRBJ1-5	.	CASSERVGNQPQHF	TGTGCCAGCAGTGAAAGGGTAGGCAATCAGCCCCAGCATTTT
.	TRBV14	TRBJ2-3	.	CASSRTPDTQYF	TGTGCCAGCAGCCGAACCCCAGATACGCAGTATTTT
.	TRBV7-2	TRBJ1-1	TRBD1	CASSLEQGATGTEAFF	TGTGCCAGCAGCTTAGAGCAGGGGGCGACGGGCACTGAAGCTTTCTTT
.	TRBV6-6	TRBJ1-6	.	CASRFTPYNSPLHF	TGTGCCAGCAGATTTACCCCTTATAATTCACCCCTCCACTTT
.	TRBV18	TRBJ2-1	.	CASSPEANEQFF	TGTGCCAGCTCACCGGAGGCGAATGAGCAGTTCTTC
.	TRBV28	TRBJ2-6	.	CASMGQVASGANVLTF	TGTGCCAGCATGGGGCAGGTCGCCTCTGGGGCCAACGTCCTGACTTTC
.	TRBV6-6	TRBJ2-2	.	CASTSANTGELFF	TGTGCCAGCACAAGCGCGAACACCGGGGAGCTGTTTTTT
.	TRBV5-1	TRBJ2-5	TRBD2	CASSSMSGRAGETQYF	TGCGCCAGCAGCTCGATGAGCGGGAGGGCCGGTGAGACCCAGTACTTC
.	TRBV30	TRBJ2-7	.	CAWSVPRRDYEQYF	TGTGCCTGGAGTGTACCACGGCGGGACTACGAGCAGTACTTC
.	TRBV4-3	TRBJ2-3	.	CASSQDPQGPATDTQYF	TGCGCCAGCAGCCAAGATCCCCAGGGGCCCGCCACAGATACGCAGTATTTT
.	TRBV2	TRBJ2-7	.	CASRAGTFYEQYF	TGTGCCAGCAGAGCCGGGACGTTCTACGAGCAGTACTTC
once	TRBV11-2	TRBJ2-5	TRBD1	CASSRSPGQGALETQYF	TGTGCCAGCAGCCGGAGCCCGGGACAGGGGGCACTGGAGACCCAGTACTTC
.	TRBV5-1	TRBJ1-2	.	CASSSNRVANYGYTF	TGCGCTAGCAGCTCTAACAGGGTTGCTAACTATGGCTACACCTTC
once	TRBV4-1	TRBJ2-1	TRBD2	CASSVRTSGSSYNEQFF	TGCGCCAGCAGCGTACGGACTAGCGGGAGTTCCTACAATGAGCAGTTCTTC
.	TRBV14	TRBJ1-1	.	CASSQVRNTEAFF	TGTGCCAGCAGCCAAGTTAGAAACACTGAAGCTTTCTTT
.	TRBV2	TRBJ2-2	.	CASTGTGELFF	TGTGCCAGCACCGGGACAGGGGAGCTGTTTTTT
.	TRBV29-1	TRBJ1-1	.	CSVVGGNTEAFF	TGCAGCGTAGTGGGTGGCAACACTGAAGCTTTCTTT
.	TRBV10-3	TRBJ2-5	.	CAISDGYETQYF	TGTGCCATCAGTGACGGCTATGAGACCCAGTACTTC